The rows below give T cell receptor beta chains drawn from one sample of a study of T cell responses to AZD1222 COVID-19 vaccine. Clones were read by immunoSEQ multiplex PCR, and TCRdb kept only the in-frame ones, dropping some. Among roughly 95,000 clones listed, 88% were seen once. Sample: peripheral blood, taken on day 0 of AZD1222 vaccination. The source of these receptors is an adult in good health. Each CDR3 is given with its conserved first and last residue. D genes are given only for firm matches. The size entry is marked missing in some rows and otherwise reads once, few, many or a size class.

v_call: TRBV2; j_call: TRBJ1-5; clone_size: .; d_call: .; cdr3_nt: TGTGCCAGCAGTGAAGAAAGCAATCAGCCCCAGCATTTT; cdr3_aa: CASSEESNQPQHF
v_call: TRBV5-6; j_call: TRBJ1-1; clone_size: .; d_call: .; cdr3_nt: TGTGCCAGCAGCTTCCGGGGAATGAACACTGAAGCTTTCTTT; cdr3_aa: CASSFRGMNTEAFF
v_call: TRBV7-9; j_call: TRBJ2-1; clone_size: .; d_call: TRBD2; cdr3_nt: TGTGCCAGCAGCTTGGCCGGGACTAGCGGGCAGTTCTTC; cdr3_aa: CASSLAGTSGQFF
v_call: TRBV11-3; j_call: TRBJ2-7; clone_size: .; d_call: TRBD1; cdr3_nt: TGTGCCAGCAGCCCGGGACAGGGGGCCATGAGCTACGAGCAGTACTTC; cdr3_aa: CASSPGQGAMSYEQYF
v_call: TRBV7-2; j_call: TRBJ1-5; clone_size: .; d_call: .; cdr3_nt: TGTGCCAGCAGCAGTGGACAGAGCCAGCCCCAGCATTTT; cdr3_aa: CASSSGQSQPQHF
v_call: TRBV5-6; j_call: TRBJ2-5; clone_size: .; d_call: TRBD1; cdr3_nt: TGTGCCAGCAGCTTACCAGGGGGGACCCAGTACTTC; cdr3_aa: CASSLPGGTQYF
v_call: TRBV7-3; j_call: TRBJ2-1; clone_size: .; d_call: TRBD2; cdr3_nt: TGTGCCAGCAGCCCTCTAGCGGGAGGCTCCTACAATGAGCAGTTCTTC; cdr3_aa: CASSPLAGGSYNEQFF
v_call: TRBV3-1/TRBV3-2; j_call: TRBJ2-7; clone_size: once; d_call: TRBD1; cdr3_nt: TGTGCCAGCAGTCCCGGGACAGGGTACTACGAGCAGTACTTC; cdr3_aa: CASSPGTGYYEQYF
v_call: TRBV4-3; j_call: TRBJ1-3; clone_size: .; d_call: .; cdr3_nt: TGCGCCAGCAGCCTTGAAGACACCTCTGGAAACACCATATATTTT; cdr3_aa: CASSLEDTSGNTIYF
v_call: TRBV9; j_call: TRBJ2-2; clone_size: .; d_call: .; cdr3_nt: TGTGCCAGCAGCCCAAGGGGCAGGGGCGCCGGCACCGGGGAGCTGTTTTTT; cdr3_aa: CASSPRGRGAGTGELFF
v_call: TRBV7-2; j_call: TRBJ2-1; clone_size: .; d_call: TRBD2; cdr3_nt: TGTGCCAGCAGCTTAGGGACTAGGCGTTCGGAGCAGTTCTTC; cdr3_aa: CASSLGTRRSEQFF
v_call: TRBV28; j_call: TRBJ1-5; clone_size: .; d_call: .; cdr3_nt: TGTGCCAGCAGTTTTTCCAGGGACTACAATCAGCCCCAGCATTTT; cdr3_aa: CASSFSRDYNQPQHF
v_call: TRBV22-1; j_call: TRBJ2-1; clone_size: once; d_call: .; cdr3_nt: TGTCCTGGGAGCGCACTGGGTCTAGGACAGGCGTACAATGAGCAGTTCTTC; cdr3_aa: CPGSALGLGQAYNEQFF
v_call: TRBV11-2; j_call: TRBJ2-5; clone_size: .; d_call: .; cdr3_nt: TGTGCCAGCAGCTTTTACCCGGACTACAAGTACTTC; cdr3_aa: CASSFYPDYKYF
v_call: TRBV6-5; j_call: TRBJ2-7; clone_size: .; d_call: TRBD2; cdr3_nt: TGTGCCAGCAGGCGGGACTACGATTACGAGCAGTACTTC; cdr3_aa: CASRRDYDYEQYF
v_call: TRBV6-5; j_call: TRBJ1-2; clone_size: .; d_call: TRBD1; cdr3_nt: TGTGCCAGCAGACAGGGGGTTAGTGGCTACACCTTC; cdr3_aa: CASRQGVSGYTF
v_call: TRBV7-6; j_call: TRBJ1-1; clone_size: .; d_call: TRBD1; cdr3_nt: TGTGCCAGCAGCTGGTCGACAGGGAGGATGAACACTGAAGCTTTCTTT; cdr3_aa: CASSWSTGRMNTEAFF
v_call: TRBV6-2/TRBV6-3; j_call: TRBJ2-2; clone_size: .; d_call: TRBD2; cdr3_nt: TGTGCCAGCAGTTCCGTCGGACTAGCGGGAGGGTACACCGGGGAGCTGTTTTTT; cdr3_aa: CASSSVGLAGGYTGELFF